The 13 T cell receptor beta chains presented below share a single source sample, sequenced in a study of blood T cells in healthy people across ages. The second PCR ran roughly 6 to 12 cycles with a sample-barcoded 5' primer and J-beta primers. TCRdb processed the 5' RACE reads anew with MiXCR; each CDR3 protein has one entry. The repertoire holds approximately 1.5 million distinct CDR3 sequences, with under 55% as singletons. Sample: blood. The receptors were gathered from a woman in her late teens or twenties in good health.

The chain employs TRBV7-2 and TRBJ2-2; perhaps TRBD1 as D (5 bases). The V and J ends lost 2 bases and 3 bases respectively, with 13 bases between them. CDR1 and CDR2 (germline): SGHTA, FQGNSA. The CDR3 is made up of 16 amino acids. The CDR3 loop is CASSLRTAGHTGELFF. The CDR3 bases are TGTGCCAGCAGCTTACGCACCGCAGGGCACACCGGGGAGCTGTTTTTT.

CDR3 region: CASSYSRYSRGRGYEQYF. In nucleotides, the CDR3 is TGTGCCAGCAGTTACTCGCGGTACTCTAGAGGTCGGGGCTACGAGCAGTACTTC. This chain links TRBV6-2 or TRBV6-3 with TRBJ2-7; D possibly corresponds to TRBD2 (5 bases). Germline V gives CDR1 MNHEY, CDR2 SVGEGT. The CDR3 has 18 residues. Trimming pared 0 bases from V and 3 bases from J, leaving 21 bases between.

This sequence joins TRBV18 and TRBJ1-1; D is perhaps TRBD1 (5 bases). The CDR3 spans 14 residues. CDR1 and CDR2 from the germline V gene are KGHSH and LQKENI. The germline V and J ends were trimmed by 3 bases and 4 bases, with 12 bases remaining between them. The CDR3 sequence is CASSPSGAGTEAFF. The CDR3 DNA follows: TGTGCCAGCTCACCGAGCGGGGCAGGCACTGAAGCTTTCTTT.

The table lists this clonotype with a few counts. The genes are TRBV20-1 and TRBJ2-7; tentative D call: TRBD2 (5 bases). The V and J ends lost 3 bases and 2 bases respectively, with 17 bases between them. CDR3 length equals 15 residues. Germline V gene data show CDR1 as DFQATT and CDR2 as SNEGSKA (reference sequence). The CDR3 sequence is CSASKVSVLTYEQYF. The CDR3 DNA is TGCAGTGCTAGTAAGGTTAGCGTACTAACCTACGAGCAGTACTTC.

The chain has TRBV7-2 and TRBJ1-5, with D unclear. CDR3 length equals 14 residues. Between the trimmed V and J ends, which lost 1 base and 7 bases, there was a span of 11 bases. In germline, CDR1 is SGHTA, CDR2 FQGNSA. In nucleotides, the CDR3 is TGTGCCAGCAGCTTAGTGGGCAGCGGACAGCCCCAGCATTTT. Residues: CASSLVGSGQPQHF.

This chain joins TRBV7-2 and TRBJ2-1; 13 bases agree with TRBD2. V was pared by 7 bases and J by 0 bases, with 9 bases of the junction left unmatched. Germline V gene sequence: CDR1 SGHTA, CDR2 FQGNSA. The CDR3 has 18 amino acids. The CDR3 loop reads CASTLTSGGLSSYNEQFF. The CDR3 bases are TGTGCCAGCACCTTGACTAGCGGGGGGCTGAGCTCCTACAATGAGCAGTTCTTC.

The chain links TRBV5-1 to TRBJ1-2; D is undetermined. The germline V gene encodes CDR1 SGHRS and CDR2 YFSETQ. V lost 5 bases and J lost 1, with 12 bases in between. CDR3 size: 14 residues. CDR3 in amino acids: CASRRLGVNYGYTF. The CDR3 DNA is TGCGCCAGCAGGAGATTGGGAGTTAACTATGGCTACACCTTC. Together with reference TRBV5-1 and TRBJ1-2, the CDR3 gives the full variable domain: KAGVTQTPRYLIKTRGQQVTLSCSPISGHRSVSWYQQTPGQGLQFLFEYFSETQRNKGNFPGRFSGRQFSNSRSEMNVSTLELGDSALYLCASRRLGVNYGYTFGSGTRLTVV.

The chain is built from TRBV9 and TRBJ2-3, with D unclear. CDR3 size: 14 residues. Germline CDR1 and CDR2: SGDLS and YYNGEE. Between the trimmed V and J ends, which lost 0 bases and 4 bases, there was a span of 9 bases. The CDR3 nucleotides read TGTGCCAGCAGCGTAGATAATAGTCCAGATACGCAGTATTTT. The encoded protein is CASSVDNSPDTQYF.

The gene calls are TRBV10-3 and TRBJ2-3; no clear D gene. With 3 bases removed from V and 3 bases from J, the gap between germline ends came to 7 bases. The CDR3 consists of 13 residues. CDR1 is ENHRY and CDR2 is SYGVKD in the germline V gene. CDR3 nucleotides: TGTGCCATCAGTGATGCGATTACAGATACGCAGTATTTT. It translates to CAISDAITDTQYF.

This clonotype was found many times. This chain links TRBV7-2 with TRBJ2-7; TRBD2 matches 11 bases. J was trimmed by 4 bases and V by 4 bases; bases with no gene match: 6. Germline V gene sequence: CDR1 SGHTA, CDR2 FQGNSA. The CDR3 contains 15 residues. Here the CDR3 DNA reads TGTGCCAGCAGCTCCACTAGCGGGAGTCTGTACGAGCAGTACTTC. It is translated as CASSSTSGSLYEQYF.

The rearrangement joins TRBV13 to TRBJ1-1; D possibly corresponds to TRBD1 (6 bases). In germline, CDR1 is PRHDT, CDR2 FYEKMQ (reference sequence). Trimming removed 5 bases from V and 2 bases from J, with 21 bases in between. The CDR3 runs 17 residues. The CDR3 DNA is TGTGCCAGCAGCACCAAACGCCCTTACAGGGTTAACACTGAAGCTTTCTTT. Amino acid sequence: CASSTKRPYRVNTEAFF.

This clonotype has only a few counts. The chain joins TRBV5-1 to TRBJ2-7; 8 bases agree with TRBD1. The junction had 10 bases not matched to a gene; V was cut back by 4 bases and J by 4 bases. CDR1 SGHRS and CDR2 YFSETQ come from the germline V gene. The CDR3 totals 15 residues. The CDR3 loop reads CASSRLQGVGYEQYF. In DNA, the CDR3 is TGCGCCAGCAGCCGCCTACAGGGGGTCGGATACGAGCAGTACTTC.

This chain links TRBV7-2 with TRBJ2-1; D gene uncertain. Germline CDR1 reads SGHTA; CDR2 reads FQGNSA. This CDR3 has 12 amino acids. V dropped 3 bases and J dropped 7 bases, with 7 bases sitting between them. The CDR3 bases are TGTGCCAGCAGCTTGTTCATAAATGAGCAGTTCTTC. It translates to CASSLFINEQFF.